This T cell receptor (beta chain) was identified during a study of OX40 agonist ivuxolimab in advanced cancers. Produced via immunoSEQ multiplex PCR; TCRdb's table is partial and in-frame only. The sample shows tens of thousands of clones, less than 90% of them seen only once. The CDR3 runs to 9 residues. Germline values: CDR1 SGHTA, CDR2 FQGNSA. Trimming removed 7 bases at V and 2 bases at J, with 0 bases between. Patients with autoimmune history or systemic immunosuppression were excluded. This clone has only a few counts. The V and J genes are TRBV7-2 and TRBJ2-7, with unresolved D. The material sequenced was CD4+ or CD8+ T cells sorted from blood, taken in a trial of the OX40 agonist ivuxolimab. This TCR derives from an adult with an advanced solid tumor such as melanoma, head and neck, liver or kidney cancer. This CDR3 reads CASTYEQYV. The CDR3 DNA is TGTGCCAGCACCTACGAGCAGTACGTC.